The 10 T cell receptor beta chains listed next were all sequenced from one sample in a study of identical twins. MiXCR, run by TCRdb on the 5' RACE reads, gives a single entry per CDR3 protein. The sample records around 530,000 distinct CDR3 sequences, approximately 14% being singletons. These same data were also listed under a study on yellow fever vaccine responses in identical twins.

Sequenced material: CD4+ T cells sorted from blood. These receptor sequences come from a woman under 30 in good health.

Ten or more counts support this clonotype. The J gene is TRBJ1-4, the V gene TRBV25-1; D unclear. V was trimmed by 7 bases and J by 4 bases, leaving 7 bases between them. CDR1 is MGHDK and CDR2 is SYGVNS in the germline V gene. This CDR3 has 12 residues. This chain's CDR3 is CASNSLNEKLFF. Here the CDR3 DNA reads TGTGCCAGCAACAGCCTTAATGAAAAACTGTTTTTT.

V and J are TRBV5-1 and TRBJ2-3; D unresolved. CDR1 is SGHRS and CDR2 is YFSETQ in the germline V gene. This CDR3 has 14 amino acids. Trimming stripped 2 bases from V and 2 bases from J, with 9 bases between. The CDR3 loop is CASSFNSFTDTQYF. In DNA, the CDR3 is TGCGCCAGCAGCTTTAACAGCTTCACAGATACGCAGTATTTT. Drawing the rest from reference TRBV5-1 and TRBJ2-3, the complete variable domain is KAGVTQTPRYLIKTRGQQVTLSCSPISGHRSVSWYQQTPGQGLQFLFEYFSETQRNKGNFPGRFSGRQFSNSRSEMNVSTLELGDSALYLCASSFNSFTDTQYFGPGTRLTVL.

The genes are TRBV20-1 and TRBJ2-3; 8 positions match TRBD2. The germline V gene has CDR1 DFQATT and CDR2 SNEGSKA (reference sequence). The trim removed 5 bases at V and 4 bases at J, leaving 17 bases unmatched. CDR3 length: 17 residues. The CDR3 here is CSAPRGPGLVGSDTQYF. CDR3 DNA: TGCAGTGCTCCCCGGGGCCCGGGACTAGTTGGATCAGATACGCAGTATTTT.

The chain joins TRBV9 to TRBJ2-3; 11 bases line up with TRBD2. The CDR3 has 15 amino acids. Trimming at V came to 2 bases and at J to 4 bases, leaving 3 bases not matched to a gene. The germline gives CDR1 SGDLS, CDR2 YYNGEE. The CDR3 loop reads CASSVSGGASDTQYF. In nucleotides, the CDR3 is TGTGCCAGCAGCGTTAGCGGGGGGGCTTCAGATACGCAGTATTTT. The whole variable domain, remainder taken from reference TRBV9 and TRBJ2-3, is DSGVTQTPKHLITATGQRVTLRCSPRSGDLSVYWYQQSLDQGLQFLIQYYNGEERAKGNILERFSAQQFPDLHSELNLSSLELGDSALYFCASSVSGGASDTQYFGPGTRLTVL.

The rearrangement joins TRBV10-1 to TRBJ2-3, with 12 bases lining up with TRBD1. J lost 6 bases, V lost 6 bases, and 7 bases had no gene match. Germline V gene lookup returns CDR1 WNHNN and CDR2 SYGVQD (reference sequence). This CDR3 has 15 residues. This chain's CDR3 is CASRAGTGGDDTQYF. The CDR3 coding sequence is TGCGCCAGCAGAGCCGGGACAGGGGGCGACGATACGCAGTATTTT.

Only a few counts were recorded for this clonotype. The genes are TRBV29-1 and TRBJ2-7; TRBD2 matches 13 bases. Looked up from germline, CDR1 is SQVTM and CDR2 is ANQGSEA. V shed 6 bases and J 3 bases; nucleotides not matched to a gene: 2. The CDR3 runs 13 residues. CDR3 residues: CSVRTSGSYEQYF. CDR3 in DNA: TGCAGCGTCCGGACTAGCGGGAGCTACGAGCAGTACTTC.

At least ten counts were recorded for this clonotype. This sequence joins TRBV3-1 and TRBJ2-2; D possibly corresponds to TRBD2 (6 bases). There are 16 residues in the CDR3. Germline V gives CDR1 LGHDT, CDR2 YNNKEL (reference sequence). V dropped 1 base and J dropped 7 bases, with 16 bases sitting between them. This CDR3 is CASSQGGAVALGELFF. DNA for the CDR3: TGTGCCAGCAGCCAAGGCGGGGCTGTGGCGCTCGGGGAGCTGTTTTTT.

The chain has TRBV20-1 and TRBJ2-5; D gene ambiguous. Germline assignment: CDR1 DFQATT and CDR2 SNEGSKA (reference sequence). Between the trimmed V and J ends, which lost 5 bases and 5 bases, there was a span of 6 bases. The CDR3 is made up of 10 amino acids. The CDR3 sequence is CSALRETQYF. The CDR3 DNA follows: TGCAGTGCTCTCCGGGAGACCCAGTACTTC.

This clonotype was seen a handful of times. The chain recombines TRBV5-5 with TRBJ2-1; D tentatively reads TRBD1 or TRBD2 (5 bases each). There are 14 residues in the CDR3. Per the germline V gene, CDR1 is SGHKS and CDR2 is YYEKEE (reference sequence). With 0 bases removed from V and 10 bases from J, the gap between germline ends came to 14 bases. CDR3 sequence (DNA): TGTGCCAGCAGCTTGGGAGGGACCCTCACCGAGCAGTTCTTC. It specifies CASSLGGTLTEQFF.

This chain links TRBV5-6 with TRBJ1-1, with unresolved D. V lost 6 bases and J lost 0, with 9 bases in between. Per germline, CDR1 SGHDT and CDR2 YYEEEE. The CDR3 loop spans 13 amino acids. CDR3 sequence: CASKLLMNTEAFF. The CDR3 DNA reads TGTGCCAGCAAACTACTAATGAACACTGAAGCTTTCTTT.